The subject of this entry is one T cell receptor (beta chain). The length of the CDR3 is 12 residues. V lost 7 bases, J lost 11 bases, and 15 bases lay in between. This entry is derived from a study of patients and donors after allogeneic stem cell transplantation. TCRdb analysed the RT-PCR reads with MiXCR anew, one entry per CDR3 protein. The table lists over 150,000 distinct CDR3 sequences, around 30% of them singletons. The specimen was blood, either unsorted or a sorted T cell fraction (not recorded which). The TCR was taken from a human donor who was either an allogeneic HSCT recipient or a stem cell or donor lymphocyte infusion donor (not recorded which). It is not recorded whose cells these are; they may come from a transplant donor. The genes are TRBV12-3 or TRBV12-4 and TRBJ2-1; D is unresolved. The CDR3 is CASTSTGLKQFF. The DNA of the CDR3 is TGTGCCAGCACCTCCACCGGTTTGAAGCAGTTCTTC.